What follows describes a single TCR beta chain. Its matching antigen is unknown. This sample is drawn from a study of cytomegalovirus exposure and HLA in healthy donors. About the research overall: A data release that came early held some 84 million unique TCRs from HLA-typed donors.

CDR3 length equals 12 residues. The germline gives CDR1 SGHVS, CDR2 FNYEAQ. With 5 bases removed from V and 4 bases from J, the gap between germline ends came to 8 bases. Study-level findings and limits: A few CMV-associated chains proved CMV antigen-specific in vitro. Many donors carried some public TCRs, although rarity characterized most TCR sequences.

PCR amplification relied on 60 Vbeta primers (plus 13 Jbeta primers). The method was immunoSEQ multiplex PCR; TCRdb's version includes in-frame clones alone and lacks a portion of them. This listing includes 55,000 to 85,000 clones. The rearrangement joins TRBV7-6 to TRBJ2-5; D unresolved. The sequence came from a female donor in good health and CMV-seropositive. Sequenced input: PBMCs. CDR3 nucleotides: TGTGCCAGCAGCCTCTCCGGAGAGACCCAGTACTTC. Protein product: CASSLSGETQYF. The variable domain in full, completed from reference TRBV7-6 and TRBJ2-5, reads GAGVSQSPRYKVTKRGQDVALRCDPISGHVSLYWYRQALGQGPEFLTYFNYEAQQDKSGLPNDRFSAERPEGSISTLTIQRTEQRDSAMYRCASSLSGETQYFGPGTRLLVL.